Shown below are 13 T cell receptor beta chains from a single sample sequenced in a study of T cells in localized non-small cell lung cancer. Sequencing was performed with immunoSEQ multiplex PCR; in TCRdb, only in-frame clones are kept and a portion is missing. The data hold several thousand clones, with roughly 59% observed a single time. The sequenced sample was lymph node tissue, obtained before any cancer treatment. The receptors originated from a male donor at least 60 years old with stage I squamous cell lung carcinoma.

This chain links TRBV14 with TRBJ2-4, with D unresolved. This CDR3 comprises 16 residues. Trimming shortened V by 2 bases and J by 0 bases, and 11 bases separated the two germline ends. Germline V gene sequence: CDR1 SGHDN, CDR2 FVKESK. CDR3 nucleotides: TGTGCCAGCAGCCAAACTACCAACAGAGCCAAAAACATTCAGTACTTC. It yields the protein CASSQTTNRAKNIQYF.

This clone came up a few times. This chain uses TRBV12-5 with TRBJ1-1, with TRBD1 identical over 7 bases. The CDR3 extends over 14 amino acids. The V gene's germline CDR1 is LGHNT and CDR2 FRNRAP. CDR3: CASTLGQLNTEAFF. The CDR3 DNA reads as TGTGCCAGCACGCTGGGACAGTTAAACACTGAAGCTTTCTTT.

In this sample, this clone turned up a few times. This sequence joins TRBV15 and TRBJ1-2, with unresolved D. Germline loops: CDR1 LNHNV, CDR2 YYDKDF (reference sequence). With 1 base removed from V and 6 bases from J, the gap between germline ends came to 15 bases. CDR3 length: 15 amino acids. DNA of the CDR3: TGTGCCACCAGCAGAGGAGACGTGGTTAGGGATGGCTACACCTTC. Protein product: CATSRGDVVRDGYTF.

A few counts support this clone. The rearrangement uses TRBV6-8 and TRBJ2-2, with 7 bases identical to TRBD1. CDR3 size: 13 residues. V lost 5 bases to trimming and J lost 3 bases; unmatched junction nucleotides: 0. The germline CDR1 and CDR2 sequences are MNHGY and SAAAGT. Here the CDR3 DNA reads TGTGCCAGCAGTGACAGGGACACCGGGGAGCTGTTTTTT. This gives the protein CASSDRDTGELFF.

The DNA of the CDR3 is TGTGCCAGCAGCTCGGGGACAGAGAATCAGCCCCAGCATTTT. Translating it yields CASSSGTENQPQHF. The chain employs TRBV19 and TRBJ1-5; 7 bases line up with TRBD1. The germline gives CDR1 LNHDA, CDR2 SQIVND (reference sequence). This CDR3 has 14 residues. J gave up 4 bases and V 9 bases, and 9 bases lay outside the gene matches.

This clone was observed a few times. The rearrangement links TRBV7-4 to TRBJ2-2; D not resolved. The CDR3 has 13 residues. Trimming stripped 2 bases from V and 7 bases from J, with 8 bases between. Germline CDR1 SGHVT, CDR2 SQSDAQ. DNA of the CDR3: TGTGCCAGCAGCTTAACACCCGACGGGGAGCTGTTTTTT. Translation gives CASSLTPDGELFF.

This clone was seen a single time. The chain couples TRBV6-8 to TRBJ2-3; tentative D call: TRBD2 (6 bases). The length of the CDR3 is 14 residues. V lost 7 bases, J lost 4 bases, and 15 bases lay in between. Germline V gene sequence: CDR1 MNHGY, CDR2 SAAAGT. CDR3: CASNPRWGADTQYF. DNA for the CDR3: TGTGCCAGCAACCCTAGGTGGGGGGCAGATACGCAGTATTTT.

J is TRBJ1-1 and V is TRBV6-8, with D possibly matching TRBD1 (5 bases). Germline assignment: CDR1 MNHGY and CDR2 SAAAGT. Trimming took 8 bases from V and 6 from J, leaving 13 bases between them. The CDR3 totals 12 residues. CDR3 sequence: CASRGMTAEAFF. CDR3 nucleotides: TGTGCCAGCCGGGGCATGACAGCTGAAGCTTTCTTT.

This clone was detected only a few times. V is TRBV6-8 and J is TRBJ2-7; maybe TRBD1 (5 bases). Trimming cost V 6 bases and J 2 bases, with 11 bases left between them. CDR3 size: 13 residues. Germline CDR1 and CDR2: MNHGY and SAAAGT. In nucleotides, the CDR3 is TGTGCCAGCAGCCTCATGACAGCCTACGAGCAGTACTTC. This gives the protein CASSLMTAYEQYF.

The V and J genes are TRBV10-3 and TRBJ2-7; the D call may be TRBD1 or TRBD2 (6 bases each). The ends were cut back, 7 bases at V and 2 bases at J, with 18 bases in the middle. Germline lookup yields CDR1 ENHRY and CDR2 SYGVKD. The CDR3 is 15 amino acids. CDR3 sequence reads: CAIKGPGGTTYEQYF. DNA for the CDR3: TGTGCCATCAAGGGCCCCGGAGGGACAACCTACGAGCAGTACTTC.

The CDR3 nucleotides read TGTGCCAGTCGTAAGGGGACCACCTCGATTGGGCAGTTCTTC. Protein sequence: CASRKGTTSIGQFF. V and J are TRBV19 and TRBJ2-1; D may correspond to TRBD1 or TRBD2 (5 bases each). Trimming took 8 bases from V and 12 from J, leaving 23 bases between them. CDR1 LNHDA and CDR2 SQIVND come from the germline V gene (reference sequence). The CDR3 contains 14 residues.

The CDR3 is CASSITLGNLYNEQFF. The CDR3 coding sequence is TGTGCCAGCAGTATAACCCTGGGAAACCTATACAATGAGCAGTTCTTC. The gene calls are TRBV28 and TRBJ2-1; D is unclear. V was shortened by 5 bases and J by 4 bases, with 18 bases between the two germline ends. Germline CDR1 MDHEN, CDR2 SYDVKM. This CDR3 has 16 residues.

CDR3 sequence (DNA): TGTGCCAGCAGTGAAAACAGGGGAGGTTATGGCTACACCTTC. Amino acid sequence: CASSENRGGYGYTF. The V and J genes are TRBV25-1 and TRBJ1-2, with 7 bases matching TRBD1. The CDR3 is 14 amino acids. Germline V gene sequence: CDR1 MGHDK, CDR2 SYGVNS. Trimming took 2 bases from V and 5 from J; bases not matched to a gene: 5.